This passage covers 10 T cell receptor beta chains from one sample sequenced in a study of T cell repertoires in cytomegalovirus infection. Each CDR3 protein is one row after TCRdb ran MiXCR on the reads. In the table there are 86,000 or so distinct CDR3 sequences, more than 20% of which are singletons. Their recognized antigens are unknown. Sequencing used CD8+ T cells from cultured PBMCs, obtained from culture after CMV antigen stimulation. The receptors stem from a human donor in good health (CMV status not recorded). Some clones in this sample may be carry-over from other donors' samples.

The V gene is TRBV20-1, the J gene TRBJ2-3, with 7 bases identical to TRBD1. From germline, CDR1 is DFQATT and CDR2 SNEGSKA (reference sequence). This CDR3 is 18 amino acids long. With 1 base clipped from V and 2 bases from J, the junction kept 15 bases outside the gene matches. CDR3 bases: TGCAGTGCTAGAGGGGTCCTACTGCAGGGGGTCGACACAGATACGCAGTATTTT. Its translation is CSARGVLLQGVDTDTQYF.

A few counts support this clonotype. This chain uses TRBV9 with TRBJ1-2; a weak D match, TRBD1 (6 bases). V lost 6 bases to trimming and J lost 4 bases, with 10 bases between them. CDR3 length: 12 residues. Per germline, CDR1 SGDLS and CDR2 YYNGEE. The CDR3 loop reads CASKQGGYGYTF. In DNA form, the CDR3 reads TGTGCCAGCAAGCAAGGGGGCTATGGCTACACCTTC. The complete variable domain, with remaining parts taken from reference TRBV9 and TRBJ1-2, reads DSGVTQTPKHLITATGQRVTLRCSPRSGDLSVYWYQQSLDQGLQFLIQYYNGEERAKGNILERFSAQQFPDLHSELNLSSLELGDSALYFCASKQGGYGYTFGSGTRLTVV.

Points on this clonotype: A much larger clone differs from this one at a single base, so this may be a read error. This sequence joins TRBV11-2 and TRBJ2-3; TRBD1 matches 7 bases. The CDR3 is 15 amino acids. Germline loops: CDR1 SGHAT, CDR2 FQNNGV. This chain's CDR3 is CASSSRGDSTDTRYF. The CDR3 DNA sequence: TGTGCCAGCAGCTCCAGAGGGGACAGCACAGATACGCGGTATTTT. Drawing the rest from reference TRBV11-2 and TRBJ2-3, the complete variable domain is EAGVAQSPRYKIIEKRQSVAFWCNPISGHATLYWYQQILGQGPKLLIQFQNNGVVDDSQLPKDRFSAERLKGVDSTLKIQPAKLEDSAVYLCASSSRGDSTDTRYFGPGTRLTVL.

The CDR3 region has the DNA TGTGCCAGCAGCCAAGCCCACGGTGGCACTGAAGCTTTCTTT. Amino acid sequence: CASSQAHGGTEAFF. The gene calls are TRBV14 and TRBJ1-1; D is unresolved. V was trimmed by 1 base and J by 4 bases, leaving 10 bases between them. This CDR3 spans 14 amino acids. Per germline, CDR1 SGHDN and CDR2 FVKESK. The complete variable domain, with remaining parts taken from reference TRBV14 and TRBJ1-1, reads EAGVTQFPSHSVIEKGQTVTLRCDPISGHDNLYWYRRVMGKEIKFLLHFVKESKQDESGMPNNRFLAERTGGTYSTLKVQPAELEDSGVYFCASSQAHGGTEAFFGQGTRLTVV.

The chain has TRBV27 and TRBJ1-2, with TRBD1 matching 8 bases. V dropped 2 bases and J dropped 4; count of bases not matched to a gene: 3. Germline lookup yields CDR1 MNHEY and CDR2 SMNVEV (reference sequence). There are 14 residues in the CDR3. CDR3 amino acids: CASSLQGAGYGYTF. The DNA of the CDR3 is TGTGCCAGCAGTTTACAGGGGGCCGGCTATGGCTACACCTTC.

The chain combines TRBV27 with TRBJ2-3; D may be TRBD2 (7 bases). The germline V gene encodes CDR1 MNHEY and CDR2 SMNVEV (reference sequence). Deletions cut 10 bases from V and 4 bases from J, with 18 bases between. This CDR3 has 14 amino acids. CDR3 nucleotide sequence: TGTGCCACCAGACAAGGGGGGGACCCAGATACGCAGTATTTT. Translating gives CATRQGGDPDTQYF.

This clonotype was counted at least ten times. The chain links TRBV27 to TRBJ2-4; D uncertain. Germline assignment: CDR1 MNHEY and CDR2 SMNVEV (reference sequence). This CDR3 has 16 residues. Trimming shortened V by 3 bases and J by 0 bases, and 12 bases separated the two germline ends. As DNA, the CDR3 is TGTGCCAGCAGTTTTGGGCCAGCAAAAGCCAAAAACATTCAGTACTTC. This translates into CASSFGPAKAKNIQYF.

Note on this clonotype: A much larger clone lies one base from this, so it may be a read error. The conserved closing phenylalanine or tryptophan is absent in this CDR3, likely reflecting a read error. The genes are TRBV15 and TRBJ1-2; D gene uncertain. The V end lost 0 bases, the J end lost 0 bases, and 8 bases lay between the germline ends. This CDR3 is 15 amino acids long. CDR1 LNHNV and CDR2 YYDKDF come from the germline V gene (reference sequence). The DNA of the CDR3 is TGTGCCACCAGCAGAGAATCCGGGGCTAACTATGGCTACACCCTC. This gives the protein CATSRESGANYGYTL.

Remarks on this clonotype: This could be a read error, since a much larger clone is one nucleotide away. The chain joins TRBV12-3 or TRBV12-4 to TRBJ2-5; tentative D call: TRBD1 (6 bases). This CDR3 is built from 16 residues. Trimming took off 4 bases at V and 4 bases at J, with 19 bases between the two ends. CDR3 sequence (DNA): TGTGCCAGCAGTTCCATCCGGGACACCGCTCGAGAGACCCAGTACTTC. Its protein is CASSSIRDTARETQYF.

CDR3 in amino acids: CASSLAATTEQYF. For the CDR3, the DNA is TGTGCCAGCAGTTTAGCAGCGACTACCGAGCAGTACTTC. This chain uses TRBV27 with TRBJ2-7; the D gene is possibly TRBD2 (5 bases). The CDR3 loop spans 13 amino acids. Germline V gene data show CDR1 as MNHEY and CDR2 as SMNVEV (reference sequence). V was trimmed by 2 bases and J by 6 bases, leaving 11 bases between them.